Listed below are T cell receptor beta chains from one sample, sequenced in a study of blood T cell repertoires in COVID-19. Assay used: immunoSEQ multiplex PCR; TCRdb lists only in-frame clones, some missing. The sample holds 95,000 to 150,000 clones, about three quarters seen once. Source material: peripheral blood. These receptors were collected from a woman aged 70-85 years with acute or convalescent COVID-19. The CDR3 runs from the conserved cysteine through the conserved F or W. Each record gives: V gene, J gene, D gene, clone size, CDR3 DNA, CDR3 protein. D genes are given only for firm matches. Rows may omit the clone size; those that give it use once, few, many or a size class.

>TRBV10-1|TRBJ1-2|TRBD1|.
TGCGCCAGCAGCAAGTCCAGGACAGGGTCTGGCTACACCTTC
CASSKSRTGSGYTF
>TRBV18|TRBJ2-1|.|.
TGTGCCAGCTCACCGGAAGGGGATGAGCAGTTCTTC
CASSPEGDEQFF
>TRBV5-6|TRBJ1-3|.|.
TGTGCCAGCAGCGTGGACAGCGGAAACACCATATATTTT
CASSVDSGNTIYF
>TRBV2|TRBJ2-2|TRBD1|.
TGTGCCAGCAACCGAGTCGGGCAGGGGGTTCCCGGGGAGCTGTTTTTT
CASNRVGQGVPGELFF
>TRBV7-3|TRBJ2-1|TRBD2|few
TGTGCCAGCAGCTCTGGACTAGCGGGGGGTGAGCAGTTCTTC
CASSSGLAGGEQFF
>TRBV6-5|TRBJ1-4|.|.
TGTGCCAGCAGACAGGGTCCTAATGAAAAACTGTTTTTT
CASRQGPNEKLFF
>TRBV7-9|TRBJ1-4|.|few
TGTGCCAGCAGCCTAGACTCCCGGGATGAAAAACTGTTTTTT
CASSLDSRDEKLFF
>TRBV5-1|TRBJ1-2|TRBD1|.
TGCGCCAGCAGCTCGGACAGGGGGAACTATGGCTACACCTTC
CASSSDRGNYGYTF
>TRBV7-6|TRBJ2-1|TRBD2|.
TGCGCCAGCAGCCATGGGGGGCGGGGGGACTCTGAGCAGTTCTTC
CASSHGGRGDSEQFF
>TRBV2|TRBJ1-1|.|.
TGTGCCAGCAGTCCCGGATGGGGAGCGGAAGCTTTCTTT
CASSPGWGAEAFF
>TRBV29-1|TRBJ1-2|TRBD1|once
TGCAGCGTTCCCGGGACAGGGGGCAATGGCTACACCTTC
CSVPGTGGNGYTF
>TRBV6-5|TRBJ2-7|.|.
TGTGCCAGCAGTCAACTAGCCGGCGAGCAGTACTTC
CASSQLAGEQYF
>TRBV4-1|TRBJ2-5|.|.
TGCGCCAGCAGCCAAGGTCACAGGGAGTACCAAGAGACCCAGTACTTC
CASSQGHREYQETQYF
>TRBV2|TRBJ2-7|.|many
TGTGCCAGCAGTGTTTACGGTCCCGAGCAGTACTTC
CASSVYGPEQYF
>TRBV10-1|TRBJ2-2|TRBD1|.
TGCGCCAGCAGCGCCGGGACAGGGGCCGGGGAGCTGTTTTTT
CASSAGTGAGELFF
>TRBV15|TRBJ2-5|.|.
TGTGCCACCAGCAGAGACAGCCAAGAGACCCAGTACTTC
CATSRDSQETQYF
>TRBV6-2/TRBV6-3|TRBJ2-1|TRBD1|many
TGTGCCAGCAGTTACTCCGGGACAGGGGGCTCGGATGAGCAGTTCTTC
CASSYSGTGGSDEQFF
>TRBV7-9|TRBJ1-4|.|few
TGTGCCAGCCAAGGGGAAACTAATGAAAAACTGTTTTTT
CASQGETNEKLFF
>TRBV7-2|TRBJ1-2|.|.
TGTGCCAGCCAGCCGAACCAGGGGACCTATGGCTACACCTTC
CASQPNQGTYGYTF
>TRBV6-5|TRBJ1-6|.|.
TGTGCCAGCCAGCGAGTTTTATTACTTAATTCACCCCTCCACTTT
CASQRVLLLNSPLHF
>TRBV30|TRBJ2-1|.|.
TGTGCCTGGGACCTTTGGGGGGACAATGAGCAGTTCTTC
CAWDLWGDNEQFF
>TRBV4-3|TRBJ2-7|TRBD1|.
TGCGCCAGCAGCCAAGCGGGACAGGAGTCCTACGAGCAGTACTTC
CASSQAGQESYEQYF
>TRBV28|TRBJ1-5|TRBD1|few
TGTGCCAGCAGTCCTCATCGTCCAGACGGGACAGGGCGGAGGCGTCAGCCCCAGCATTTT
CASSPHRPDGTGRRRQPQHF
>TRBV11-2|TRBJ1-2|.|.
TGTGCCAGCAGCTTAGGCGCAGGGTCGGAGGGCTACACCTTC
CASSLGAGSEGYTF
>TRBV6-1|TRBJ1-5|.|few
TGTGCCAGCAGTGAACCGTATCAGCCCCAGCATTTT
CASSEPYQPQHF
>TRBV5-1|TRBJ2-7|TRBD2|once
TGCGCCAGCAGCTTGGCGAGGGGACTAGCGGTCTCCTACGAGCAGTACTTC
CASSLARGLAVSYEQYF
>TRBV27|TRBJ1-2|TRBD1|.
TGTGCCAGCAGTCTGGACAGGGCGGGCTATGGCTACACCTTC
CASSLDRAGYGYTF
>TRBV10-3|TRBJ1-2|TRBD1|.
TGTGCCATCAGTGAGCTACAGGGGTCGGGGGGCTACACCTTC
CAISELQGSGGYTF
>TRBV20-1|TRBJ2-7|.|.
TGCAGTGCTAGTGGGCCCTTCTCCTACGAGCAGTACTTC
CSASGPFSYEQYF
>TRBV3-1/TRBV3-2|TRBJ1-5|TRBD1|.
TGTGCCAGCAGCCAAGGGAGGACAGGGTATCAGCCCCAGCATTTT
CASSQGRTGYQPQHF
>TRBV6-6|TRBJ1-6|.|few
TGTGCCAGCAGTTACTCGGTCAGTTCACCCCTCCACTTT
CASSYSVSSPLHF
>TRBV25-1|TRBJ2-5|.|.
TGTGCCAGCAGTTGGGCAGGGTATTTAGAGACCCAGTACTTC
CASSWAGYLETQYF
>TRBV6-5|TRBJ2-7|TRBD1|.
TGTGCCAGCAGTTACACAACAGGGGACGAGCAGTACTTC
CASSYTTGDEQYF
>TRBV6-5|TRBJ1-4|.|.
TGTGCCAGCAGGGACGCAGCGGCAACTAATGAAAAACTGTTTTTT
CASRDAAATNEKLFF
>TRBV19|TRBJ1-5|.|.
TGTGCCAGTAGTTCCAGGGGTCTTAATCAGCCCCAGCATTTT
CASSSRGLNQPQHF
>TRBV3-1/TRBV3-2|TRBJ2-1|.|.
TGTGCCAGCAGCCAAGTCAGGGGCGATGAGCAGTTCTTC
CASSQVRGDEQFF
>TRBV4-3|TRBJ2-6|.|.
TGCGCCAGCAGCCAAGGGTCCTTTGGAGAGATTAGCTCTGGGGCCAACGTCCTGACTTTC
CASSQGSFGEISSGANVLTF
>TRBV11-2|TRBJ1-2|TRBD1|.
TGTGCCAGCAGCCCCTATTCAGGGGGGACAGAGCCCCGCGGCTACACCTTC
CASSPYSGGTEPRGYTF
>TRBV10-1|TRBJ1-2|.|many
TGCGCCAGCAGTGATGGTAGCCGGCCCTATGGCTACACCTTC
CASSDGSRPYGYTF
>TRBV10-3|TRBJ1-1|.|.
TGTGCCATCAGCCAGGACAGAATGAACACTGAAGCTTTCTTT
CAISQDRMNTEAFF
>TRBV11-2|TRBJ1-1|.|.
TGTGCCAGCAGTCGGACGGGGGGGGCTGAAGCTTTCTTT
CASSRTGGAEAFF
>TRBV10-1|TRBJ2-5|.|.
TGCGCCAGCAGTTCAGCTATAGGGGGGACCCAGTACTTC
CASSSAIGGTQYF
>TRBV9|TRBJ2-3|.|.
TGTGCCAGCAGCTCAGCGCCTAGACCTAGCACAGATACGCAGTATTTT
CASSSAPRPSTDTQYF
>TRBV3-1/TRBV3-2|TRBJ1-5|.|.
TGTGCCAGCAGGGCCATTGAGACAGCTCAGCCCCAGCATTTT
CASRAIETAQPQHF
>TRBV24-1|TRBJ2-7|TRBD1|.
TGTGCCACCAGTGACCCGGTCCGGGACAGAAATTCCTACGAGCAGTACTTC
CATSDPVRDRNSYEQYF